Relative to its sample, the clone carrying this T cell receptor beta chain is medium-sized. Anyone with autoimmune disease history or systemic immunosuppression was excluded. The entry originates in a study of OX40 agonist ivuxolimab in advanced cancers. Study background: Aged roughly 23 to 80 with a mean of around 60 years, they were more than 80% male.

The data were produced by immunoSEQ multiplex PCR, yet TCRdb's version contains in-frame clones alone and is incomplete. Of roughly 25,000 clones listed, roughly 73% are singletons. CDR1 and CDR2 (germline): SGHVS, FNYEAQ. V trimming: 3 bases; J trimming: 6 bases; junction bases outside the gene matches: 5. The CDR3 is 15 amino acids. The chain joins TRBV7-6 to TRBJ1-6; 7 positions agree with TRBD1. The TCR was taken from an adult with an advanced solid tumor such as melanoma, head and neck, liver or kidney cancer. Sequenced here: CD4+ or CD8+ T cells sorted from blood, sampled in a trial of the OX40 agonist ivuxolimab. The CDR3, as DNA: TGTGCCAGCAGCTTGGAGACAGGGATTAATTCACCCCTCCACTTT. Protein sequence: CASSLETGINSPLHF.